Below, 4 T cell receptor beta chains from the same sample are listed, as sequenced in a study of cytomegalovirus exposure and HLA in healthy donors. Both 60 Vbeta primers and 13 Jbeta primers went into the PCR. Clones were read by immunoSEQ multiplex PCR, and TCRdb kept only the in-frame ones, dropping some. The sample holds under 200,000 clones; roughly 76% are singletons and the top ten take more than 6%. The material sequenced was PBMCs. The receptor set was obtained from a man in his forties in good health and CMV-seropositive.

This chain joins TRBV5-1 and TRBJ2-5; perhaps TRBD2 as D (7 bases). The CDR3 spans 15 residues. Germline V gene lookup returns CDR1 SGHRS and CDR2 YFSETQ. V was pared by 4 bases and J by 2 bases, with 15 bases between. The CDR3 sequence is CASSKEGGVQETQYF. The CDR3, as DNA: TGCGCCAGCAGCAAGGAGGGGGGGGTACAAGAGACCCAGTACTTC.

The rearrangement uses TRBV10-2 and TRBJ2-2, with TRBD1 matching over 8 bases. Per germline, CDR1 WSHSY and CDR2 SAAADI. The length of the CDR3 is 16 residues. Trimming cost V 6 bases and J 1 base; bases outside gene matches: 7. This CDR3 reads CASRTDRVVNTGELFF. The CDR3 DNA is TGCGCCAGCAGGACGGACAGGGTGGTGAACACCGGGGAGCTGTTTTTT.

CDR3 loop: CASSKGTGSSYEQYF. Written as DNA, the CDR3 is TGCGCCAGCAGCAAGGGGACAGGGAGCTCCTACGAGCAGTACTTC. The rearrangement links TRBV5-1 to TRBJ2-7, with 9 bases matching TRBD1. The length of the CDR3 is 15 residues. CDR1 and CDR2 from the germline V gene are SGHRS and YFSETQ. The junction had 5 bases not matched to a gene; V was cut back by 4 bases and J by 0 bases.

V is TRBV9 and J is TRBJ2-2, with TRBD2 identical over 8 bases. Trimming at V came to 9 bases and at J to 0 bases, leaving 4 bases not matched to a gene. The CDR3 has 14 residues. Germline V CDR1 and CDR2: SGDLS, YYNGEE. Here the CDR3 DNA reads TGTGCCACCCAAGCGGGGGCGAACACCGGGGAGCTGTTTTTT. This codes for CATQAGANTGELFF. The full variable domain, with the rest looked up from reference TRBV9 and TRBJ2-2, is DSGVTQTPKHLITATGQRVTLRCSPRSGDLSVYWYQQSLDQGLQFLIQYYNGEERAKGNILERFSAQQFPDLHSELNLSSLELGDSALYFCATQAGANTGELFFGEGSRLTVL.